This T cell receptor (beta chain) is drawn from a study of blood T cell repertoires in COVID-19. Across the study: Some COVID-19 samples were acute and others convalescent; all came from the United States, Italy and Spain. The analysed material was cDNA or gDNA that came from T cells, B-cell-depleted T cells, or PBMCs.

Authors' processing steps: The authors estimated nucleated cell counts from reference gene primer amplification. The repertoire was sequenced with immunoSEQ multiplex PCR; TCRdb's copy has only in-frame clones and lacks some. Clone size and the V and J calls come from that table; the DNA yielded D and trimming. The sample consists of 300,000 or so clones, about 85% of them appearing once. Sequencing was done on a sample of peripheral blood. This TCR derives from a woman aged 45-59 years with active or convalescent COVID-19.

CDR3 loop: CASSRTGLGAEAFF. CDR3 in DNA: TGTGCCAGCAGTCGTACAGGGCTAGGCGCTGAAGCTTTCTTT. The genes are TRBV2 and TRBJ1-1; perhaps TRBD1 as D (6 bases). The germline CDR1 and CDR2 sequences are SNHLY and FYNNEI. This CDR3 comprises 14 residues. Trimming shortened V by 5 bases and J by 6 bases, and 16 bases separated the two germline ends.